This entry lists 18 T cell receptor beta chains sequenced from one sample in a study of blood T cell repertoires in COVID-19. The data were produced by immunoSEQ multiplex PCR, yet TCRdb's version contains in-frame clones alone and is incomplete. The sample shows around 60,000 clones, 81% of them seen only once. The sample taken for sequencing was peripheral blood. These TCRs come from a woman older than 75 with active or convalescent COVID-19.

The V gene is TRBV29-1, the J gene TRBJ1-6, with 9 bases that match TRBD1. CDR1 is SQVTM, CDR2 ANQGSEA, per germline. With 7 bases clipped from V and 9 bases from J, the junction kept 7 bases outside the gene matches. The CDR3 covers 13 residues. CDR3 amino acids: CSAGTGSGSPLHF. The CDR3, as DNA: TGCAGCGCAGGGACAGGGAGTGGTTCACCCCTCCACTTT.

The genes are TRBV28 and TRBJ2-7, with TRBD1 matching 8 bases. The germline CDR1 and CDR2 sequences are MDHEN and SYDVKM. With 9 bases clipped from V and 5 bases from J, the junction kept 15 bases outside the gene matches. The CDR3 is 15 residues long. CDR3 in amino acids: CASCPDWDRRNEQYF. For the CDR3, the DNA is TGTGCCAGTTGTCCCGACTGGGACAGGAGAAACGAGCAGTACTTC.

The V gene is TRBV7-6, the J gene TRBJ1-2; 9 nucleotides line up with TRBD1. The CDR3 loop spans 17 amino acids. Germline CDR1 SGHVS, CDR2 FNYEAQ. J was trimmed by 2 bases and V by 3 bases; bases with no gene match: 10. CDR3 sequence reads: CASSLESGTGSNYGYTF. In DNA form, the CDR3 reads TGTGCCAGCAGCTTGGAATCCGGGACAGGGTCCAACTATGGCTACACCTTC.

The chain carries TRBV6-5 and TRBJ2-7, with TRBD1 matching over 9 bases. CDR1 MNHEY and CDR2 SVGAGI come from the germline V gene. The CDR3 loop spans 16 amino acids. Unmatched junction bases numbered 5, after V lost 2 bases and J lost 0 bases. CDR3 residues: CASSYPGTGSSYEQYF. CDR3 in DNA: TGTGCCAGCAGTTACCCCGGGACAGGGAGCTCCTACGAGCAGTACTTC.

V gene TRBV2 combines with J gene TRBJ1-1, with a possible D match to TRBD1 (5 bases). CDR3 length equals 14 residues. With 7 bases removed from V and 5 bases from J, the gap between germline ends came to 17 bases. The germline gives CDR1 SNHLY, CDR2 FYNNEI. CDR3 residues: CASTPEGGGTEAFF. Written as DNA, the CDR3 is TGTGCCAGCACCCCTGAGGGCGGGGGTACTGAAGCTTTCTTT.

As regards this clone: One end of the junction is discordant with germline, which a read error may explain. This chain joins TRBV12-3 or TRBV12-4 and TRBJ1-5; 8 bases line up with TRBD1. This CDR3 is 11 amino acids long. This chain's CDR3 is CASSTGTGPKF. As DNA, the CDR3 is TGTGCCAGCAGTACCGGGACAGGCCCTAAATTT.

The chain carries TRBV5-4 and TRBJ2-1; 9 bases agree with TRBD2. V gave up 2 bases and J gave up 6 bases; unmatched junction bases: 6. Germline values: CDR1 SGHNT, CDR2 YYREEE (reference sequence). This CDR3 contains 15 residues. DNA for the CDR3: TGTGCCAGCAGCTTAACCGGGACTAGCATCAATGAGCAGTTCTTC. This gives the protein CASSLTGTSINEQFF.

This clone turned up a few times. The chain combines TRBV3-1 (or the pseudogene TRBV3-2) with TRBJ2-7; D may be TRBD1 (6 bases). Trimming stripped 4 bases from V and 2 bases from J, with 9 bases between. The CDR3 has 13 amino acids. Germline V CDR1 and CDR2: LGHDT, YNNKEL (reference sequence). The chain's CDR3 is CASSPRTAYEQYF. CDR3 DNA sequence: TGTGCCAGCAGCCCGAGGACAGCCTACGAGCAGTACTTC.

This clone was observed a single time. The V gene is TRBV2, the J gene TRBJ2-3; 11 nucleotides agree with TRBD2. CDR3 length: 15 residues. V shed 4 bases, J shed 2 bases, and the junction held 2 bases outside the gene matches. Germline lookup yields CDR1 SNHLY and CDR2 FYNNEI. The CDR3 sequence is CASSGLAGPTDTQYF. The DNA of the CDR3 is TGTGCCAGCAGTGGACTAGCGGGGCCCACAGATACGCAGTATTTT.

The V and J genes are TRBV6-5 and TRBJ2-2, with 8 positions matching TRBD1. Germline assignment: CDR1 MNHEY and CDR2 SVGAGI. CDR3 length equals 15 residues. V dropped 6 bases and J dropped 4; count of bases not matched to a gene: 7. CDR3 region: CASSSRGLGTGELFF. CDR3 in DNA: TGTGCCAGCAGCTCCAGGGGGCTTGGCACCGGGGAGCTGTTTTTT.

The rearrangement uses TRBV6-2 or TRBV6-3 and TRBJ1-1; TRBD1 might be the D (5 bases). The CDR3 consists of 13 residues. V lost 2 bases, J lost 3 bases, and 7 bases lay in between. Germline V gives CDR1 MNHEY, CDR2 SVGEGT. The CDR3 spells CASSYQGHTEAFF. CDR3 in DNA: TGTGCCAGCAGTTACCAGGGCCACACTGAAGCTTTCTTT.

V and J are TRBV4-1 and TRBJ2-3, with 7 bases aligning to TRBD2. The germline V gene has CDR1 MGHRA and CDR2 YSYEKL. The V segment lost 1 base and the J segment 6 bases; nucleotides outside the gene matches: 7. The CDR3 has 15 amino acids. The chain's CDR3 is CASSQVGLGTDTQYF. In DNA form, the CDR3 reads TGCGCCAGCAGCCAAGTAGGACTAGGTACGGATACGCAGTATTTT.

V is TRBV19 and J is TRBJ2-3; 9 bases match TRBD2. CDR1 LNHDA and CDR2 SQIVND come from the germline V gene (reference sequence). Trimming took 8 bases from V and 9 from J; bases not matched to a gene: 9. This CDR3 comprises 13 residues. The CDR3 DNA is TGTGCCAGTCAGCCCTCTCTAGCGGGGACGCAGTATTTT. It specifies CASQPSLAGTQYF.

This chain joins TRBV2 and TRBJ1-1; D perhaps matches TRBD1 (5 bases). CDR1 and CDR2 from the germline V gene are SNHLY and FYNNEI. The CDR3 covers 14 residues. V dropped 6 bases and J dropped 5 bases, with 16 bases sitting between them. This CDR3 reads CASRQGTQATEAFF. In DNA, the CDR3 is TGTGCCAGCAGGCAGGGAACCCAAGCTACTGAAGCTTTCTTT. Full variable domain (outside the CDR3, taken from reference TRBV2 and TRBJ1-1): EPEVTQTPSHQVTQMGQEVILRCVPISNHLYFYWYRQILGQKVEFLVSFYNNEISEKSEIFDDQFSVERPDGSNFTLKIRSTKLEDSAMYFCASRQGTQATEAFFGQGTRLTVV.

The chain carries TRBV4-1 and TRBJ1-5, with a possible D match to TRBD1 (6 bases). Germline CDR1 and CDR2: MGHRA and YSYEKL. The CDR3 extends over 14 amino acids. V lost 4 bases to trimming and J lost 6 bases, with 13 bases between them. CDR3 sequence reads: CASSPQGTSQPQHF. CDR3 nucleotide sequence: TGCGCCAGCAGCCCTCAGGGGACGAGTCAGCCCCAGCATTTT.

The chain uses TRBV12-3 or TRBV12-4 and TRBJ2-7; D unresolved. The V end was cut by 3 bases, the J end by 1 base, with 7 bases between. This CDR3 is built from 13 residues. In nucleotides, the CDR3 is TGTGCCAGCAGTTTTGCCGGGTCCTACGAGCAGTACTTC. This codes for CASSFAGSYEQYF.

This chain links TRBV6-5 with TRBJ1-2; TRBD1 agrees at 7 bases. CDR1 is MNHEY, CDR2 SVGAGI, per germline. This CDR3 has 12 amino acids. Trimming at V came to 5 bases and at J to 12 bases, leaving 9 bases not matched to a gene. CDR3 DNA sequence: TGTGCCAGCAGTAACCCGGACAGGCGGCACACCTTC. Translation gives CASSNPDRRHTF.

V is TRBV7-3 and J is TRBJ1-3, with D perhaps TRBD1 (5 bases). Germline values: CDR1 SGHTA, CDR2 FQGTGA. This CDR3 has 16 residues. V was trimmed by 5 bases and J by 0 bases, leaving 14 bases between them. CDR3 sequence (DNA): TGTGCCAGCAGCCCGCAAGGCGGGGGCTCTGGAAACACCATATATTTT. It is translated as CASSPQGGGSGNTIYF.